What follows is one T cell receptor beta chain and its context. The record originates from a study of blood T cell repertoires in COVID-19. Study overall: Sites in the United States, Italy and Spain provided acute and convalescent COVID-19 samples.

The germline V gene encodes CDR1 MNHEY and CDR2 SVGAGI. The trim removed 6 bases at V and 2 bases at J, leaving 7 bases unmatched. The length of the CDR3 is 15 residues. Seattle enrolled patients during active infection and tracked them longitudinally. Original processing notes: Amplification from reference gene primers served as the basis for estimated nucleated cell counts. Sequencing was performed with immunoSEQ multiplex PCR; in TCRdb, only in-frame clones are kept and a portion is missing. V, J and clone size are those of that table, while D and trimming were read from the DNA. The sample comprises around 260,000 clones, about nine tenths of which are singletons, and roughly 2.3% rests with the top ten.

The chain employs TRBV6-5 and TRBJ1-1, with TRBD1 identical over 9 bases. Sequences were obtained from peripheral blood. The source is a woman aged 25 to 39 with COVID-19, enrolled during active disease. Here the CDR3 DNA reads TGTGCCAGCAGGCGCACAGGGGGCGCAAACACTGAAGCTTTCTTT. The encoded protein is CASRRTGGANTEAFF.